The text below deals with one TCR beta chain. The antigen is not known. Per the germline V gene, CDR1 is SEHNR and CDR2 is FQNEAQ (reference sequence). This CDR3 is built from 13 residues. Trimming removed 3 bases from V and 8 bases from J, with 12 bases in between. The data belong to a study of cytomegalovirus exposure and HLA in healthy donors. The primer mix had 60 Vbeta and 13 Jbeta primers. The protocol was immunoSEQ multiplex PCR, while the TCRdb copy is restricted to in-frame clones and leaves out a portion. The sample gives hundreds of thousands of clones, about 77% of which show up once; about 0.47% is in the top ten. The study, taken as a whole, reports: Later work associated over 15,000 TCR beta sequences with HLA alleles at 0.05 false discovery rate.

The rearrangement links TRBV7-9 to TRBJ2-3; TRBD2 is a possible D gene (7 bases). The receptor's source is a boy aged 5-17 years in good health and CMV-seronegative. What was sequenced was PBMCs. The CDR3 protein is CASSFQGRVTQYF. In DNA form, the CDR3 reads TGTGCCAGCAGCTTCCAGGGGAGGGTTACGCAGTATTTT.